This is a list of T cell receptor beta chains from one sample in a study of T-cell reconstitution after alpha-beta-depleted transplantation in children. TCRdb fed the PCR reads into MiXCR, producing one record per CDR3 protein. The sample consists of a few hundred thousand distinct CDR3 sequences, around 9.5% of them appearing once. The sample here was PBMCs from the stem cell graft donor, taken from the stem cell graft. These receptors came from a human donor who donated a stem cell graft to a child with acute lymphoblastic leukemia. Each CDR3 is given with its conserved first and last residue. D genes are given only for firm matches. Not every row has a clone size; where given, it reads once, few, many or a size class.

V: TRBV12-3/TRBV12-4
J: TRBJ1-1
size: few
D: .
DNA: TGTGCCAGCAGTTTCGTGGCAGCTGAAGCTTTCTTT
CDR3: CASSFVAAEAFF

V: TRBV5-1
J: TRBJ1-2
size: few
D: .
DNA: TGCGCCAGCAGCTTGGGTGCTGCCTCTAACTATGGCTACACCTTC
CDR3: CASSLGAASNYGYTF

V: TRBV7-9
J: TRBJ1-1
size: .
D: .
DNA: TGTGCCAGCAGCCCTAGTCGGGGGCAAGGAGTCACTGAAGCTTTCTTT
CDR3: CASSPSRGQGVTEAFF

V: TRBV7-9
J: TRBJ1-6
size: few
D: .
DNA: TGTGCCAGCAGCGAACAGAATTCACCCCTCCACTTT
CDR3: CASSEQNSPLHF

V: TRBV27
J: TRBJ2-5
size: few
D: .
DNA: TGTGCCAGCAGTTTAGCGGCAGGAGTCCACCCCGAGACCCAGTACTTC
CDR3: CASSLAAGVHPETQYF

V: TRBV6-2/TRBV6-3
J: TRBJ2-5
size: .
D: TRBD1
DNA: TGTGCCAGCAGTGCCCGGACAGGGACCTTAATGTCGTCCCAGTACTTC
CDR3: CASSARTGTLMSSQYF

V: TRBV6-2/TRBV6-3
J: TRBJ1-5
size: .
D: .
DNA: TGTGCCAGCAGATGGGCCGGTGGGAATCAGCCCCAGCATTTT
CDR3: CASRWAGGNQPQHF

V: TRBV5-1
J: TRBJ2-1
size: .
D: .
DNA: TGCGCCAGCAGCTGGGGGGTTAATGAGCAGTTCTTC
CDR3: CASSWGVNEQFF

V: TRBV5-1
J: TRBJ2-1
size: .
D: TRBD2
DNA: TGCGCCAGCAGCTTCCCCGGACTAGCGGGGACCAATGAGCAGTTCTTC
CDR3: CASSFPGLAGTNEQFF

V: TRBV4-1
J: TRBJ2-7
size: many
D: .
DNA: TGCGCCAGCAGCCTTCTGGGGAGCTCCTACGAGCAGTACTTC
CDR3: CASSLLGSSYEQYF

V: TRBV7-2
J: TRBJ2-3
size: once
D: TRBD2
DNA: TGTGCCAGCAGCTTAGCTAGCGGGGGGCCTCGAGATACGCAGTATTTT
CDR3: CASSLASGGPRDTQYF

V: TRBV3-1
J: TRBJ1-2
size: .
D: .
DNA: TGTGCCAGCAGCCAAGAAAGCTCGGACAGCAACTATGGCTACACCTTC
CDR3: CASSQESSDSNYGYTF

V: TRBV10-3
J: TRBJ2-3
size: few
D: TRBD1
DNA: TGTGCCACTTCAGCTGGACAGGGGGGCCCAGATACGCAGTATTTT
CDR3: CATSAGQGGPDTQYF

V: TRBV30
J: TRBJ1-1
size: many
D: TRBD1
DNA: TGTGCCTGGACGGGACAGCTGAACACTGAAGCTTTCTTT
CDR3: CAWTGQLNTEAFF

V: TRBV5-5
J: TRBJ1-1
size: many
D: .
DNA: TGTGCCAGCAGCGACGTTAGGGTTGACACTGAAGCTTTCTTT
CDR3: CASSDVRVDTEAFF

V: TRBV20-1
J: TRBJ1-2
size: many
D: .
DNA: TGCAGTGCTAGACGGGACGGGCGTAACTATGGCTACACCTTC
CDR3: CSARRDGRNYGYTF

V: TRBV19
J: TRBJ1-5
size: .
D: .
DNA: TGTGCCAGTAGTAGAGAGGGACGGGACGATCAGCCCCAGCATTTT
CDR3: CASSREGRDDQPQHF

V: TRBV29-1
J: TRBJ2-2
size: many
D: .
DNA: TGCAGCGTTGAAGGATGGGGAGTGGCCGGGGAGCTGTTTTTT
CDR3: CSVEGWGVAGELFF

V: TRBV10-3
J: TRBJ2-1
size: .
D: .
DNA: TGTGCCATCACGTCCAAATACAATGAGCAGTTCTTC
CDR3: CAITSKYNEQFF

V: TRBV7-6
J: TRBJ2-7
size: .
D: .
DNA: TGTGCCAGCAGCTTACCCGACAGGCCCGACGTCTACGAGCAGTACTTC
CDR3: CASSLPDRPDVYEQYF

V: TRBV7-9
J: TRBJ2-7
size: once
D: .
DNA: TGTGCCAGCAGCTTAGCAACGGGTGGGGGCATGTACGAGCAGTACTTC
CDR3: CASSLATGGGMYEQYF

V: TRBV7-9
J: TRBJ2-4
size: few
D: .
DNA: TGTGCCAGCAGCCATCCAGACACAGTAGCCAAAAACATTCAGTACTTC
CDR3: CASSHPDTVAKNIQYF

V: TRBV29-1
J: TRBJ2-3
size: many
D: .
DNA: TGCAGCGTTGCTTCAGACGCGGTCACAGATACGCAGTATTTT
CDR3: CSVASDAVTDTQYF

V: TRBV5-5
J: TRBJ1-2
size: .
D: TRBD1
DNA: TGTGCCAGCAGCAGCCCGGGACAGGGACTGTATGGCTACACCTTC
CDR3: CASSSPGQGLYGYTF

V: TRBV7-2
J: TRBJ2-2
size: many
D: .
DNA: TGTGCCAGCTCCGACAGAGCGAACACCGGGGAGCTGTTTTTT
CDR3: CASSDRANTGELFF

V: TRBV4-3
J: TRBJ1-6
size: .
D: TRBD1
DNA: TGCGCCAGCAGCCAAGATGCAGGGGGAAGTAATTCACCCCTCCACTTT
CDR3: CASSQDAGGSNSPLHF

V: TRBV7-9
J: TRBJ1-5
size: many
D: .
DNA: TGTGCCAGCAGCCCGCAAGGGGTAGGGAATAATCAGCCCCAGCATTTT
CDR3: CASSPQGVGNNQPQHF

V: TRBV19
J: TRBJ2-1
size: .
D: .
DNA: TGTGCCAGTAAAAAGGGGGGGCCGTCCTACAATGAGCAGTTCTTC
CDR3: CASKKGGPSYNEQFF

V: TRBV5-1
J: TRBJ2-2
size: many
D: .
DNA: TGCGCCAGCAGCCCGGAACCAGCGAACACCGGGGAGCTGTTTTTT
CDR3: CASSPEPANTGELFF

V: TRBV4-1
J: TRBJ1-1
size: .
D: .
DNA: TGCGCCAGCCAGCTGGACTCTGAAGCTTTCTTT
CDR3: CASQLDSEAFF

V: TRBV7-2
J: TRBJ2-5
size: many
D: TRBD2
DNA: TGTGCCAGCAGCTTAGGGGTACTAGCGGGGTCGAGGGAGACCCAGTACTTC
CDR3: CASSLGVLAGSRETQYF

V: TRBV5-1
J: TRBJ2-3
size: many
D: TRBD2
DNA: TGCGCCAGCAGCGCCCTAGCGGGGGGACCAGATACGCAGTATTTT
CDR3: CASSALAGGPDTQYF

V: TRBV5-1
J: TRBJ2-1
size: .
D: .
DNA: TGCGCCACCTGGTGGGCTAACAAGTTCTTC
CDR3: CATWWANKFF

V: TRBV27
J: TRBJ2-7
size: many
D: .
DNA: TGTGCCAGCAGTTTGGCTTCAGGGTCCTACGAGCAGTACTTC
CDR3: CASSLASGSYEQYF

V: TRBV20-1
J: TRBJ2-3
size: few
D: TRBD1
DNA: TGCAGTGCTAGAACCGGGACAGGAGCCGTTACGCAGTATTTT
CDR3: CSARTGTGAVTQYF